This TCR beta chain emerged from a study of shared clonotypes between healthy human individuals. Trimming removed 3 bases at V and 5 bases at J, with 10 bases between. This CDR3 is 14 amino acids long. The germline V gene has CDR1 KGHSH and CDR2 LQKENI. The data were produced by immunoSEQ multiplex PCR, yet TCRdb's version contains in-frame clones alone and is incomplete. The table has about 1 million clones, roughly 80% seen once. The chain recombines TRBV18 with TRBJ1-4, with D uncertain. Specimen: memory CD4+ T cells sorted from blood. Sample subset: CD45RA-negative fraction. This TCR derives from a young man in good health. The CDR3 is CASSPDRRNEKLFF. The DNA for the CDR3 is TGTGCCAGCTCACCGGATAGAAGGAATGAAAAACTGTTTTTT.